Listed here is a single TCR beta chain. CDR3 size: 14 residues. Trimming removed 5 bases at V and 4 bases at J, with 11 bases between. The germline V gene has CDR1 SGHTA and CDR2 FQGTGA. This sample was included in a study of cytomegalovirus exposure and HLA in healthy donors. In the PCR, 60 Vbeta and 13 Jbeta primers were used. Repertoires were generated with immunoSEQ multiplex PCR, while TCRdb's copy carries only in-frame clones and drops some. Here the sample spans around 120,000 clones, more than 80% being singletons. The sequenced sample consisted of PBMCs. This chain connects TRBV7-3 to TRBJ2-2, with a possible D match to TRBD2 (5 bases). This TCR came from a male donor in good health and CMV-seronegative. In nucleotides, the CDR3 is TGTGCCAGCAGCCGTATTGGGAGCACCGGGGAGCTGTTTTTT. Protein sequence: CASSRIGSTGELFF. Based on the CDR3 plus reference TRBV7-3 and TRBJ2-2, the full variable domain is GAGVSQTPSNKVTEKGKYVELRCDPISGHTALYWYRQSLGQGPEFLIYFQGTGAADDSGLPNDRFFAVRPEGSVSTLKIQRTERGDSAVYLCASSRIGSTGELFFGEGSRLTVL.